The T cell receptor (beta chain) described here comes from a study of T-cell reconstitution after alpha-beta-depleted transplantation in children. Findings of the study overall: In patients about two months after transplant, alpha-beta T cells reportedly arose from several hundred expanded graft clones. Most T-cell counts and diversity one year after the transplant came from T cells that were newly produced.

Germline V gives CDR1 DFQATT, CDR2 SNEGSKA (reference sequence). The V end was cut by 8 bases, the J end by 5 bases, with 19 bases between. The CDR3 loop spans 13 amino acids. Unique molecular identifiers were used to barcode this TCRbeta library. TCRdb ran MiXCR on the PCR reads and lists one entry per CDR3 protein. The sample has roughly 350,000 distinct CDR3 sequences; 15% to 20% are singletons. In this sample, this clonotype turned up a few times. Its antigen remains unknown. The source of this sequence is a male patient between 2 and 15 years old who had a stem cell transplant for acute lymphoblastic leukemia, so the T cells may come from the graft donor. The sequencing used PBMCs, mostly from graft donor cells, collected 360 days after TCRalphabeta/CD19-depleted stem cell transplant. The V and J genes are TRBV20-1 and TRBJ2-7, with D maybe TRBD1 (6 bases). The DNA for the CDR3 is TGCAGTTGCACAACGGGACACTACAACGAGCAGTACTTC. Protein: CSCTTGHYNEQYF.